By proportion, the clone carrying this T cell receptor (beta chain) is large. Its antigen remains unidentified. This sample stems from a study of T cell repertoires in aging, cancer and after chemotherapy. Study observations and caveats: Age-matched healthy donors had significantly more diverse, less clonal blood TCR repertoires than untreated cancer patients. Rebound thymic output was suggested by rising median generation probability during chemotherapy in each cancer cohort.

Rearranged V-D-J TRB sequences were amplified with a mixed TRB-A/B primer pool. MiXCR was run by TCRdb on the multiplex PCR reads, yielding one entry per CDR3 protein. The sample carries 880 or so distinct CDR3 sequences, roughly a quarter recorded once. Germline CDR1 LNHDA, CDR2 SQIVND (reference sequence). V lost 5 bases and J lost 3; bases outside the gene matches: 9. The CDR3 consists of 16 residues. Amplification of TCR beta used genomic DNA extracted from peripheral blood. The receptor comes from a human donor with a blood cancer. Source material: blood. The gene calls are TRBV19 and TRBJ2-1; 8 bases fit TRBD1. This chain's CDR3 is CASSPGQAVGYNEQFF. CDR3 nucleotide sequence: TGTGCCAGTAGTCCGGGACAGGCCGTCGGCTACAATGAGCAGTTCTTC.